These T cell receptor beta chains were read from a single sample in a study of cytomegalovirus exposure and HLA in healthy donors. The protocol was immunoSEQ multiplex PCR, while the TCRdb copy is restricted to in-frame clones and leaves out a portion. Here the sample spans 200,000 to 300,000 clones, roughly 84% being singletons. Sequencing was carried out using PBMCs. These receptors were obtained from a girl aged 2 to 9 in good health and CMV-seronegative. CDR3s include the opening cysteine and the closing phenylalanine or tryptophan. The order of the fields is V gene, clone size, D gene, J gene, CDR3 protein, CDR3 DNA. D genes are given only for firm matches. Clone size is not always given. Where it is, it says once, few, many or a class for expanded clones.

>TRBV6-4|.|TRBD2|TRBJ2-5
CASSHGTSGSWREETQYF
TGTGCCAGCAGTCACGGGACTAGCGGGAGTTGGCGGGAAGAGACCCAGTACTTC
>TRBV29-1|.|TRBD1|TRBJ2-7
CSVEENRQGSYEQYF
TGCAGCGTTGAAGAAAATAGACAGGGATCCTACGAGCAGTACTTC
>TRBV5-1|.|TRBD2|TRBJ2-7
CASSFWEGSYEQYF
TGCGCCAGCAGCTTTTGGGAGGGGAGCTACGAGCAGTACTTC
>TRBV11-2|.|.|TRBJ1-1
CASSPRVAARWTEAFF
TGTGCCAGCAGCCCCCGGGTGGCGGCCCGGTGGACTGAAGCTTTCTTT
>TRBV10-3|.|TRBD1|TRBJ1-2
CATLAGTGTGYTF
TGTGCCACCCTAGCCGGGACAGGGACCGGCTACACCTTC
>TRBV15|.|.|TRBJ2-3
CATSRDVAGTTDTQYF
TGTGCCACCAGCAGAGATGTGGCAGGCACCACAGATACGCAGTATTTT
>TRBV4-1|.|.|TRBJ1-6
CASSQAQGGYNSPLHF
TGCGCCAGCAGCCAAGCTCAGGGAGGCTATAATTCACCCCTCCACTTT
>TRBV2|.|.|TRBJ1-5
CASSAQGGWDNQPQHF
TGTGCCAGCAGCGCTCAGGGAGGTTGGGACAATCAGCCCCAGCATTTT
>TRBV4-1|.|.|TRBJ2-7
CASSQDLGGITYF
TGCGCCAGCAGCCAAGATCTGGGCGGGATAACGTACTTC
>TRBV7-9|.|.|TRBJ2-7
CASSPPRRETYEQYF
TGTGCCAGCAGCCCCCCGAGACGGGAAACCTATGAGCAGTACTTC
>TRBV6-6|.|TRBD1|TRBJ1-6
CASSSDRANSPLHF
TGTGCCAGCAGTTCGGACAGGGCTAATTCACCCCTCCACTTT
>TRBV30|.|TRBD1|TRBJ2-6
CAWSRGTGSGANVLTF
TGTGCCTGGAGCAGGGGGACAGGGTCTGGGGCCAACGTCCTGACTTTC
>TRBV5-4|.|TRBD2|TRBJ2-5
CASRFGLAGDQETQYF
TGTGCCAGCAGATTCGGACTAGCGGGAGATCAAGAGACCCAGTACTTC
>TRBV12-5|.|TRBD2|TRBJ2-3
CASGFLASGRPRVFTDTQYF
TGTGCTAGTGGTTTCCTGGCCAGCGGGAGGCCCCGTGTATTCACAGATACGCAGTATTTT
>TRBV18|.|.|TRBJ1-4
CASSDGATNEKLFF
TGTGCCAGCTCAGATGGGGCCACTAATGAAAAACTGTTTTTT
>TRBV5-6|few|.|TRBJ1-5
CASSLAPNNQPQHF
TGTGCCAGCAGCTTGGCGCCTAACAATCAGCCCCAGCATTTT